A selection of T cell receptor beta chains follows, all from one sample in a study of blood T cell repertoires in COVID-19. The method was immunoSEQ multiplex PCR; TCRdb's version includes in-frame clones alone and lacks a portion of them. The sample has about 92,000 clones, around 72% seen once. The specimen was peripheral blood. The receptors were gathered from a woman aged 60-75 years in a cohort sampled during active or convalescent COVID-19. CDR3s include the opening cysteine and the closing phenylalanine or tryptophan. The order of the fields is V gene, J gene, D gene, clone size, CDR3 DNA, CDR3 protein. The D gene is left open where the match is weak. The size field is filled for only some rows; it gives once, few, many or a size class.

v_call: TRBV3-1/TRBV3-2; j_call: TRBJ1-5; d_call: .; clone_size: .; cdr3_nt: TGTGCCAGCAGCCTCACAGGGAGCAATCAGCCCCAGCATTTT; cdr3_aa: CASSLTGSNQPQHF
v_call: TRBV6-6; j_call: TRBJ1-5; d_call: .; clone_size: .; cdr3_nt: TGTGCCGCCACAGACACTAGCAATCAGCCCCAGCATTTT; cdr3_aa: CAATDTSNQPQHF
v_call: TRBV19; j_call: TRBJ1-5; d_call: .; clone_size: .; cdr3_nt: TGTGCCAGTAGTATAACAGTCAACCAGCCCCAGCATTTT; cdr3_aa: CASSITVNQPQHF
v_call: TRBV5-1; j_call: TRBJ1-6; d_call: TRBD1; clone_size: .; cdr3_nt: TGCGCCAGCAGCTACGGACAGGGGGTTAATTCACCCCTCCACTTT; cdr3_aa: CASSYGQGVNSPLHF
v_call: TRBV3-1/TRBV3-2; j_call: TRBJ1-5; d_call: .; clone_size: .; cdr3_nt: TGTGCCAGCAGCCAGTGTCGGGCCGGACTTTATAGCAATCAGCCCCAGCATTTT; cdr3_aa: CASSQCRAGLYSNQPQHF
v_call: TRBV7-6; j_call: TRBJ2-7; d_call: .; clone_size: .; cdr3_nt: TGTGCCAGCAGCTTAGGACAGGGCGGGAACCACGAGCAGTACTTC; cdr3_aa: CASSLGQGGNHEQYF
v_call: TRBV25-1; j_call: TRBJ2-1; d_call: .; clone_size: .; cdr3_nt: TGTGCCAGCAGTGGGGGCTTGGGCAGGGATGGCAATGAGCAGTTCTTC; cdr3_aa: CASSGGLGRDGNEQFF
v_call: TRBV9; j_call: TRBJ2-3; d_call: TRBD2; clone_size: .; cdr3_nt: TGTGCCAGCAGCGTAGAATCCCCTAGCGGGGGAGTCACAGATACGCAGTATTTT; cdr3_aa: CASSVESPSGGVTDTQYF
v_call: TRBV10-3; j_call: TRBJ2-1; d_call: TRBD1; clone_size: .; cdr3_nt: TGTGCCATCAGTGGGACCGGGACAGGGGTTCTGGATGAGCAGTTCTTC; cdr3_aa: CAISGTGTGVLDEQFF
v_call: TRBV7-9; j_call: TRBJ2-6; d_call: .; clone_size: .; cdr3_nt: TGTGCCAGCAGCCCTGGCGCTGGGCTCTCTGGGGCCAACGTCCTGACTTTC; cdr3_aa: CASSPGAGLSGANVLTF
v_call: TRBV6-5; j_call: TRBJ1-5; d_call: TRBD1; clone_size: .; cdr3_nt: TGTGCCAGCAGAACAGGGGCACGCAATCAGCCCCAGCATTTT; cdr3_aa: CASRTGARNQPQHF
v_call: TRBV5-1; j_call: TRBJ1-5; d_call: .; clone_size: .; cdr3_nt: TGCGCCAGCAGCTTGGGGGCAACCGATAGCAATCAGCCCCAGCATTTT; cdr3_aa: CASSLGATDSNQPQHF
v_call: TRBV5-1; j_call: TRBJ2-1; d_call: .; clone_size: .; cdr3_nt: TGCGCCAGCAGCCCCTTTGGGGCTAATTACAATGAGCAGTTCTTC; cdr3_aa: CASSPFGANYNEQFF
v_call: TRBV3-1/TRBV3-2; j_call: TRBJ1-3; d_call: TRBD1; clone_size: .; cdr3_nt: TGTGCCAGCAGCCAAGTACAGGGGCTAGGAAACACCATATATTTT; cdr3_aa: CASSQVQGLGNTIYF
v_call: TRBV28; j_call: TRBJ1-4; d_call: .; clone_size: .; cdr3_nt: TGTGCCAGCAGTTTATACAGGGCACGTGAAAAACTGTTTTTT; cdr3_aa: CASSLYRAREKLFF
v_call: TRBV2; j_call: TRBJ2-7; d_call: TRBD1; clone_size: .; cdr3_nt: TGTGCCAGCAGTGACTCAGGACAGGTCAGCTCCTACGAGCAGTACTTC; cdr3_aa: CASSDSGQVSSYEQYF
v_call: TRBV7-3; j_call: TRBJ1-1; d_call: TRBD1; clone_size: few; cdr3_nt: TGTGCCAGCAGCTTAAAAACAGGGGACACTGAAGCTTTCTTT; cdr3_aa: CASSLKTGDTEAFF
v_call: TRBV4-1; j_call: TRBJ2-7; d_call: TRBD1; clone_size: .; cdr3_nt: TGCGCCAGCAGCCAACGAGGGGACAGGACCTACGAGCAGTACTTC; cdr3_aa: CASSQRGDRTYEQYF
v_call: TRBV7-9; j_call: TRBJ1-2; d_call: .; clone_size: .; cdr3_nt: TGTGCCAGCAGCTTAGCTTCAACAGGGATTCACTATGGCTACACCTTC; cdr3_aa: CASSLASTGIHYGYTF
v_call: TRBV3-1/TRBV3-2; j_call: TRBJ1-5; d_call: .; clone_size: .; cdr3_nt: TGTGCCAGCAGCCAAGGGGGGCTTGGCAATCAGCCCCAGCATTTT; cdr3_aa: CASSQGGLGNQPQHF
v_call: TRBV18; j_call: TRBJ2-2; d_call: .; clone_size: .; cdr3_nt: TGTGCCAGCTCACCACCGAGGTTTCAGGGATCGAACACCGGGGAGCTGTTTTTT; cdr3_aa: CASSPPRFQGSNTGELFF
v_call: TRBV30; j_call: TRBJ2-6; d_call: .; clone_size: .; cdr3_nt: TGTGCCTGGACGACTAGTCCTGGGGCCAACGTCCTGACTTTC; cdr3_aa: CAWTTSPGANVLTF
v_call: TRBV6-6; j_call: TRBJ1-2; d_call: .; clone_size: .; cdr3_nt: TGTGCCAGCAGTTCACCGACAAACTATGGCTACACCTTC; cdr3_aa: CASSSPTNYGYTF
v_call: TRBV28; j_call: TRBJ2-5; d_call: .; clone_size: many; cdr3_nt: TGTGCCAGCAGGTCGGGTCTTTCGGAGACCCAGTACTTC; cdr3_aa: CASRSGLSETQYF
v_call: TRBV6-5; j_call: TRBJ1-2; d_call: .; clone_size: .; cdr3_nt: TGTGCCAGCAGTTACGGCTTGGGGGGATTCTATGGCTACACCTTC; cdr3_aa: CASSYGLGGFYGYTF
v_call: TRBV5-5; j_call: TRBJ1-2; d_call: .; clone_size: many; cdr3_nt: TGTGCCAGCAGCTTGGGGGGGCGCTGGGACTATGGCTACACCTTC; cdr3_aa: CASSLGGRWDYGYTF
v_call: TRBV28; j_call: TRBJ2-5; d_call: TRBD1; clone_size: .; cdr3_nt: TGTGCCAGCAGTACCGGGACAGGGGTGTTGGAGACCCAGTACTTC; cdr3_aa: CASSTGTGVLETQYF
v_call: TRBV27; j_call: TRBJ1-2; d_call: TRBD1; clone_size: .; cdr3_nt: TGTGCCAGCAGTCCTATGGGGGGACAGTCCTATGGCTACACCTTC; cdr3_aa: CASSPMGGQSYGYTF
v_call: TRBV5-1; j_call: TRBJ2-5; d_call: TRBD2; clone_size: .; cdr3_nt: TGCGCCAGCAGCTTGACGACTAGCGGGGGGGTCCCAATAAAAGAGACCCAGTACTTC; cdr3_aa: CASSLTTSGGVPIKETQYF
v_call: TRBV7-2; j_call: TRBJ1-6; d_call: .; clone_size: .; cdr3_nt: TGTGCCAGCAGCTCAACCTCTACAGGGACGTTCAGTTCACCCCTCCACTTT; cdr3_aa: CASSSTSTGTFSSPLHF
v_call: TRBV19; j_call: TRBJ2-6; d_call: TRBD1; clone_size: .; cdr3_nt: TGTGCCAGTAGTGCCCGGACAGGCTCTGGGGCCAACGTCCTGACTTTC; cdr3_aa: CASSARTGSGANVLTF
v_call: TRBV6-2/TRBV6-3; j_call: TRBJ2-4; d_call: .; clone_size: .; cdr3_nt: TGTGCCAGCAGTGTCTGGAGAAACATTCAGTACTTC; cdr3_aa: CASSVWRNIQYF
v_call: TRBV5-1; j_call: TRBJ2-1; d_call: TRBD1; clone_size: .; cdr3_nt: TGCGCCAGCCGCCCTAGACAGGGGGCCAATGAGCAGTTCTTC; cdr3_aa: CASRPRQGANEQFF
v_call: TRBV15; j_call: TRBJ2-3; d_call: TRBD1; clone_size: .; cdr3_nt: TGTGCCACCAGCACCCGGGACAGGACAACAGATACGCAGTATTTT; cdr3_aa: CATSTRDRTTDTQYF
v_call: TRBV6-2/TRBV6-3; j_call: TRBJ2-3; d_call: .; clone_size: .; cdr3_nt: TGTGCCAGCAGTGCACAAGCGAGCACAGATACGCAGTATTTT; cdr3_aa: CASSAQASTDTQYF
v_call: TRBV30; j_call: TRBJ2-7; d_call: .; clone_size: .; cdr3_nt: TGTGCCTGGTCGCCAGGGGCGGTATCTTACGAGCAGTACTTC; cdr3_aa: CAWSPGAVSYEQYF
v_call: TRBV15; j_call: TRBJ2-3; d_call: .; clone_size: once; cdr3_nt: TGTGCCACCAGCAGATTACTGGATACGCAGTATTTT; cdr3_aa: CATSRLLDTQYF
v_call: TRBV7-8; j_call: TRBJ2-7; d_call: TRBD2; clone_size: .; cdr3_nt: TGTGCCAGCAGCTTGGCTTATTCTGGCGGGGGGTTCCCCTACGAGCAGTACTTC; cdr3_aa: CASSLAYSGGGFPYEQYF
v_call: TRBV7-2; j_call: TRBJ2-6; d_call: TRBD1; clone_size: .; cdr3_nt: TGTGCCAGCAGCCCCGGGACAGGGAAAATGGCTGGGGCCAACGTCCTGACTTTC; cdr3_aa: CASSPGTGKMAGANVLTF
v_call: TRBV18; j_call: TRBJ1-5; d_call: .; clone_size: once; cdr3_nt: TGTGCCAGCTCGTCTACAGGACAGCCTTGGGGCAATCAGCCCCAGCATTTT; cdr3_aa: CASSSTGQPWGNQPQHF
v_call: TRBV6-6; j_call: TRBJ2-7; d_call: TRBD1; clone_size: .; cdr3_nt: TGTGCCAGCAGTCGACAGGGGGCCGGCTACGAGCAGTACTTC; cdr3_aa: CASSRQGAGYEQYF
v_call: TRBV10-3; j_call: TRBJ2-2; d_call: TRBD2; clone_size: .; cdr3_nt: TGTGCCATCAGTGTTCTAGCGGGGGGTCGGACCGGGGAGCTGTTTTTT; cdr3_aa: CAISVLAGGRTGELFF